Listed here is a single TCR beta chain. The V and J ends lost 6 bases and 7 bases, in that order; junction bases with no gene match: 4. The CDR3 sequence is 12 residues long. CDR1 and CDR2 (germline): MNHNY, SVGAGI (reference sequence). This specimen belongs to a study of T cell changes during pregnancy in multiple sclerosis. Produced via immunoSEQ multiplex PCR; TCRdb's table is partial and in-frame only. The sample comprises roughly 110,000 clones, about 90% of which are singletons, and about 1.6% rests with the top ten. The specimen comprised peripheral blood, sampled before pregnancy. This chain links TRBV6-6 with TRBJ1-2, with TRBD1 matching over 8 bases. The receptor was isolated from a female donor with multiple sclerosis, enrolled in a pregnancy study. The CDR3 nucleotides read TGTGCCAGCAGCACAGGGGGAGCTGGCTACACCTTC. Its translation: CASSTGGAGYTF.